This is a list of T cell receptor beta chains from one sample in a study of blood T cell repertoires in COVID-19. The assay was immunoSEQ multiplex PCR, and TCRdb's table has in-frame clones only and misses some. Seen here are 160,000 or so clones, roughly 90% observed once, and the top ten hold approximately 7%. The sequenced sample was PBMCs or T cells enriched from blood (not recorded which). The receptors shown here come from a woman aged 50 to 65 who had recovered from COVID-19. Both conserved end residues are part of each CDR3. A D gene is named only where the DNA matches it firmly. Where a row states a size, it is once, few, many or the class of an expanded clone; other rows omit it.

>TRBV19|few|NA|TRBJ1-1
TGTGCCAGTAGTCCACAGGGCGGGAGCACTGAAGCTTTCTTT
CASSPQGGSTEAFF
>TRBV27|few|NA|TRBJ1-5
TGTGCCAGCAGAAGGGACACCCATTATAGCAATCAGCCCCAGCATTTT
CASRRDTHYSNQPQHF
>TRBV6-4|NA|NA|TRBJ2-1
TGTGCCAGCAGTGACTCGGGGGGGCCCTCCAATGAGCAGTTCTTC
CASSDSGGPSNEQFF
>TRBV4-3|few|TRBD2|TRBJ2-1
TGCGCCAGCAGCCAAGAGTTAGCGGGGGGCCGCAATGAGCAGTTCTTC
CASSQELAGGRNEQFF
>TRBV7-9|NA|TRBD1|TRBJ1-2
TGTGCCAGCAGCCCGATGGACAGGGGGCATGGCTACACCTTC
CASSPMDRGHGYTF
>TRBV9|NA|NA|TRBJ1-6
TGTGCCAGCAGCGCCCCAGGGGTTGGAAATAATTCACCCCTCCACTTT
CASSAPGVGNNSPLHF
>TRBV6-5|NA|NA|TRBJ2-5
TGTGCCAGCAAACCAACCTCAGGGACCCAGTACTTC
CASKPTSGTQYF
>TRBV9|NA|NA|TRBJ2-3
TGTGCCAGCAGCCCCGGACCAGGAGGTCGCACAGATACGCAGTATTTT
CASSPGPGGRTDTQYF
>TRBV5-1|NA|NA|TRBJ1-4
TGCGCCAGCAGCTCGGGAGGGGTAACTAATGAAAAACTGTTTTTT
CASSSGGVTNEKLFF
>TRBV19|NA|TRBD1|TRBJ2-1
TGTGCCAGTAGTAGTTCGGGACAGGGGATCGGTGAGCAGTTCTTC
CASSSSGQGIGEQFF
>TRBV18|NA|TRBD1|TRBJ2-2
TGTGCCAGCTCATCCGGGACAGGGGTCAACGGGGAGCTGTTTTTT
CASSSGTGVNGELFF
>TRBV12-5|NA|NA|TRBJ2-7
TGTGCTAGTGGTTTGAGGAGGGATCAGCGCGAGCAGTACTTC
CASGLRRDQREQYF
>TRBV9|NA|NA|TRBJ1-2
TGTGCCAGCAGCGTAGGTCCGGGGGTGGATGGCTACACCTTC
CASSVGPGVDGYTF
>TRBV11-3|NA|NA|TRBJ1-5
TGTGCCAGCAGCTACAGGGATGAGCCCCAGCATTTT
CASSYRDEPQHF
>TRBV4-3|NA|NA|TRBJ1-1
TGCGCCAGCAGTCCTGGGGGGTACACTGAAGCTTTCTTT
CASSPGGYTEAFF
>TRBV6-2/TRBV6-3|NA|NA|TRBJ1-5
TGTGCCAGCAGTTACTCCGGCAGGAGCAATCAGCCCCAGCATTTT
CASSYSGRSNQPQHF
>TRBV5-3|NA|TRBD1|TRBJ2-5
TGTGCCAGAAGCTTAGGGACAGTCGAGACCCAGTACTTC
CARSLGTVETQYF
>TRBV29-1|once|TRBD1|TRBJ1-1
TGCAGCGGCCTCACAGGGGGCACTGAAGCTTTCTTT
CSGLTGGTEAFF
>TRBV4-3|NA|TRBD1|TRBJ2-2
TGCGCCAGCAGCCAACGGGGACAGGGGGCGATTAACACCGGGGAGCTGTTTTTT
CASSQRGQGAINTGELFF
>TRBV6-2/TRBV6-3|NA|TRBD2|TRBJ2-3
TGTGCCAGCAGTGCGCGACTAGCGGGGGGGCGGGATACGCAGTATTTT
CASSARLAGGRDTQYF
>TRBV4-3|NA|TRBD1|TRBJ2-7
TGCGCCAGCAGCCAACAACGACCCATTTCGACAGGGAGCTACGAGCAGTACTTC
CASSQQRPISTGSYEQYF
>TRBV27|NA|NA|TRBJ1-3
TGTGCCAGCAGTTTAACCTACTCTGGAAACACCATATATTTT
CASSLTYSGNTIYF
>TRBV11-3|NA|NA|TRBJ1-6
TGTGCCAGCTCACCCGGGGTGGGGGGGACCTATAATTCACCCCTCCACTTT
CASSPGVGGTYNSPLHF
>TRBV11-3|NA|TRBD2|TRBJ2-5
TGTGCCAGCAGCTTATACCTAGCGGGGGGCACGGAGACCCAGTACTTC
CASSLYLAGGTETQYF
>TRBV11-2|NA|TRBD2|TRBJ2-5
TGTGCCAGCAGCTCCTGGGGTAGCGGGGGGCAAGAGACCCAGTACTTC
CASSSWGSGGQETQYF
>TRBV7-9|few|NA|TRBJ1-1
TGTGCCAGCAGCTTATCTTTCACTGAAGCTTTCTTT
CASSLSFTEAFF
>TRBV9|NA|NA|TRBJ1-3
TGTGCCAGCAGTGTGAAGGGGATCCCCTCTGGAAACACCATATATTTT
CASSVKGIPSGNTIYF
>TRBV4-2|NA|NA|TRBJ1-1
TGTGCCAGCAGCCAAGAGCGGGGGACTGAAGCTTTCTTT
CASSQERGTEAFF
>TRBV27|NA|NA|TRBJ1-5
TGTGCCAGCAGTTCGCATAGATCTCGGGTGTCGGATCAGCCCCAGCATTTT
CASSSHRSRVSDQPQHF
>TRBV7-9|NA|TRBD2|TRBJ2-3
TGTGCCAGCAGCCCGCGACGGACGGGAGCTAGCGGTACTACAGATACGCAGTATTTT
CASSPRRTGASGTTDTQYF
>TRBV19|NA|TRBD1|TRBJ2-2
TGTGCCAGCAAACGGGACAGTAACACCGGGGAGCTGTTTTTT
CASKRDSNTGELFF
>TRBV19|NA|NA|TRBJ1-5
TGCGCCAGTAGTATCTGGCAGTCCCTAGGGGTTGATCAGCCCCAGCATTTT
CASSIWQSLGVDQPQHF
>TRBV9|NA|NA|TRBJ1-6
TGTGCCAGCAGCGTAGTAGACGGGAATTCACCCCTCCACTTT
CASSVVDGNSPLHF
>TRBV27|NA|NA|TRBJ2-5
TGTGCCAACAAGGAGGGTCCACACTCCGAACAAGAGACCCAGTACTTC
CANKEGPHSEQETQYF
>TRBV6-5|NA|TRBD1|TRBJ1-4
TGTGCCAGCAGTTACTCTTGGGACAGGGGTGAAAAACTGTTTTTT
CASSYSWDRGEKLFF
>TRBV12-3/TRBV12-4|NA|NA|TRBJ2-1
TGTGCCAGCAGTCTACTAGGATATGAGCAGTTCTTC
CASSLLGYEQFF
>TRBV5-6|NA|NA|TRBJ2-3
TGTGCCAGCAGCTCTGGGACAAAACTCACAGATACGCAGTATTTT
CASSSGTKLTDTQYF
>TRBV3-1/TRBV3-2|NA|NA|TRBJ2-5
TGTGCCAGCAGCCAACAAGGGACTGCACGTGGGGGGACCCAGTACTTC
CASSQQGTARGGTQYF
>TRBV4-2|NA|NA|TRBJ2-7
TGTGCCAGCAGCCAAGGTCACCGGGCAGGGGAAGACGAGCAGTACTTC
CASSQGHRAGEDEQYF
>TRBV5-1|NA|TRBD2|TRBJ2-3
TGCGCCAGCAGCCCCCGGCCGGCGGGGGATACAGATACGCAGTATTTT
CASSPRPAGDTDTQYF
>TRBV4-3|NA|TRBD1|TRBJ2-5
TGCGCCAGCAGCCAAGTCGGGACAGGGGGCTTAGAGACCCAGTACTTC
CASSQVGTGGLETQYF
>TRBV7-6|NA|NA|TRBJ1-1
TGTGCCAGCAGCTTAGTGACAGTGAACACTGAAGCTTTCTTT
CASSLVTVNTEAFF
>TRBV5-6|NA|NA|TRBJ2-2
TGTGCCAGCAGCTTGGGCCCAGGGGGGACCGGGGAGCTGTTTTTT
CASSLGPGGTGELFF
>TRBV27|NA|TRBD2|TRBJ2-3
TGTGCCAGCAGCCAACTAGCGGGGGTAGCAGATACGCAGTATTTT
CASSQLAGVADTQYF
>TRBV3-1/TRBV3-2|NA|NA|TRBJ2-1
TGTGCCAGCAGCCAAGCTGACCGGGGAAATGAGCAGTTCTTC
CASSQADRGNEQFF
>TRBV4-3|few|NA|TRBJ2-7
TGCGCCAGCAGCCAAGAGCCCGGGACCTACGAGCAGTACTTC
CASSQEPGTYEQYF
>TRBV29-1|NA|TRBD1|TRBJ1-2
TGCAGCGTTCAGGACAGGGCTTATTTTGGCTACACCTTC
CSVQDRAYFGYTF
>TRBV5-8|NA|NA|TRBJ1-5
TGTGCCAGCAGCGGGAGGACGGGGGGCGATCAGCCCCAGCATTTT
CASSGRTGGDQPQHF
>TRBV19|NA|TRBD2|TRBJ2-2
TGTGCCGGGTCCCCTAGCGGGGGGGCCTCCGGGGAGCTGTTTTTT
CAGSPSGGASGELFF
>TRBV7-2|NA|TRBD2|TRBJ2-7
TGTGCCAGCAGCTCCCCCGGGGTAGCGGGACCCTACGAGCAGTACTTC
CASSSPGVAGPYEQYF
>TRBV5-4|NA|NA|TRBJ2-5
TGTGCCAGCAGCTTTCCATCCCGGACAGCTCAAGAGACCCAGTACTTC
CASSFPSRTAQETQYF
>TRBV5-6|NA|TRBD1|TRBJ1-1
TGTGCCAGCAGCAGGGGGCGCGACACTGAAGCTTTCTTT
CASSRGRDTEAFF
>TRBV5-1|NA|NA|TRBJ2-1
TGCGCCAGCAGCCCAAGCCTCGCCGGGGCCGGGGGAAATGAGCAGTTCTTC
CASSPSLAGAGGNEQFF
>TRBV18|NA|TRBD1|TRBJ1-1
TGTGCCAGCTCACCTGGTATTCCCGGACAGGGTTCGGCTTTCTTT
CASSPGIPGQGSAFF
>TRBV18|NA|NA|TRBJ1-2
TGTGCCAGCTCACCGGAACCCTGGGCAGGGCAGGGCTACACCTTC
CASSPEPWAGQGYTF
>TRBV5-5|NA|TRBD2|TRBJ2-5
TGTGCCAGCAGCCCCCAGGGACTAGCGGGCGAAGAGACCCAGTACTTC
CASSPQGLAGEETQYF
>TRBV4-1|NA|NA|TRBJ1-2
TGCGCCAGCAGCCATCCAGGGTATGGCTACACCTTC
CASSHPGYGYTF